The next 25 T cell receptor beta chains were all read from a single sample in a study of blood T cell repertoires in COVID-19. This table comes from immunoSEQ multiplex PCR, and its TCRdb copy is limited to in-frame clones, with some not included. The sample yields 450,000 to 600,000 clones, approximately 90% seen once. Sequencing was carried out using PBMCs or T cells enriched from blood (not recorded which). Source of these receptors: a woman younger than 35 who had recovered from COVID-19.

CDR3 bases: TGCGCCAGCGGGACGACTAGCGGTGAGACCCAGTACTTC. Its translation: CASGTTSGETQYF. The chain joins TRBV10-2 to TRBJ2-5, with 9 bases lining up with TRBD2. J was trimmed by 5 bases and V by 8 bases; bases with no gene match: 6. The CDR3 covers 13 residues. Germline V lookup: CDR1 WSHSY, CDR2 SAAADI.

The rearrangement joins TRBV5-1 to TRBJ1-1; 8 bases are a match to TRBD1. CDR1 SGHRS and CDR2 YFSETQ come from the germline V gene. V lost 5 bases to trimming and J lost 4 bases; unmatched junction nucleotides: 7. This CDR3 contains 14 residues. The CDR3 region is CASRAITGGTEAFF. The CDR3 region has the DNA TGCGCCAGCAGGGCTATTACAGGGGGCACTGAAGCTTTCTTT.

CDR3 nucleotide sequence: TGTGCCAGCACTCCGACAGGGGGCGGGGAGACCCAGTACTTC. It encodes CASTPTGGGETQYF. This chain joins TRBV2 and TRBJ2-5; TRBD1 matches 10 bases. The germline V gene encodes CDR1 SNHLY and CDR2 FYNNEI. V trimming: 7 bases; J trimming: 5 bases; junction bases outside the gene matches: 7. The CDR3 length is 14 residues.

The J gene is TRBJ1-2, the V gene TRBV12-3 or TRBV12-4; D is uncertain. This CDR3 comprises 12 residues. Trimming pared 5 bases from V and 4 bases from J, leaving 8 bases between. In DNA, the CDR3 is TGTGCCAGCAGTCGACAAAGCTATGGCTACACCTTC. Its translation is CASSRQSYGYTF.

This chain joins TRBV7-2 and TRBJ1-1, with D possibly matching TRBD1 (6 bases). The CDR3 contains 12 residues. Trimming shortened V by 1 base and J by 6 bases, and 6 bases separated the two germline ends. Germline V gene data show CDR1 as SGHTA and CDR2 as FQGNSA. CDR3 nucleotides: TGTGCCAGCAGCTTAGGGGGGCCTGAAGCTTTCTTT. Its protein is CASSLGGPEAFF.

V is TRBV28 and J is TRBJ2-7; 7 positions match TRBD1. The CDR3 contains 15 residues. J gave up 0 bases and V 6 bases, and 8 bases lay outside the gene matches. The V gene's germline CDR1 is MDHEN and CDR2 SYDVKM. In DNA, the CDR3 is TGTGCCAGCAGCCGCACAGGGGCAAGCTCCTACGAGCAGTACTTC. It yields the protein CASSRTGASSYEQYF.

The V and J genes are TRBV4-1 and TRBJ2-3, with 11 bases fitting TRBD1. The germline V gene has CDR1 MGHRA and CDR2 YSYEKL. This CDR3 comprises 20 residues. V was pared by 2 bases and J by 3 bases, with 16 bases of the junction left unmatched. CDR3 sequence reads: CASSQRTGGGKVFSTDTQYF. CDR3 in DNA: TGCGCCAGCAGCCAACGGACAGGGGGCGGGAAGGTGTTTAGTACAGATACGCAGTATTTT.

The count of this clone is one. The chain joins TRBV3-1 (or the pseudogene TRBV3-2) to TRBJ1-1; no clear D gene. Germline V CDR1 and CDR2: LGHDT, YNNKEL (reference sequence). The V and J ends lost 5 bases and 2 bases respectively, with 18 bases between them. This CDR3 has 16 amino acids. CDR3 bases: TGTGCCAGCAGCTTGGGCCAACGACGGGGAAACACTGAAGCTTTCTTT. Translating gives CASSLGQRRGNTEAFF.

Comments on this clone: This same CDR3 is encoded by further DNA sequences in the sample. The V and J genes are TRBV3-1 (or the pseudogene TRBV3-2) and TRBJ2-2; TRBD1 matches at 7 bases. The germline gives CDR1 LGHDT, CDR2 YNNKEL (reference sequence). The CDR3 spans 16 residues. V trimming: 4 bases; J trimming: 1 base; junction bases outside the gene matches: 6. The CDR3 region is CASSPRTGLNTGELFF. In DNA form, the CDR3 reads TGTGCCAGCAGCCCCCGGACAGGTCTGAACACCGGGGAGCTGTTTTTT.

The V call is TRBV9, the J call TRBJ1-2; TRBD1 is a possible D gene (6 bases). Trimming pared 4 bases from V and 6 bases from J, leaving 13 bases between. This CDR3 is 13 amino acids long. Germline CDR1 SGDLS, CDR2 YYNGEE. As DNA, the CDR3 is TGTGCCAGCAGCTCCACGGGGGGGCATGGCTACACCTTC. As protein: CASSSTGGHGYTF.

The CDR3 coding sequence is TGTGCCACCAGCAGAGAAGGGGGCGGAAACACCATATATTTT. Translated, it gives CATSREGGGNTIYF. The gene calls are TRBV15 and TRBJ1-3; 7 bases are shared with TRBD1. Germline CDR1 and CDR2: LNHNV and YYDKDF (reference sequence). The CDR3 totals 14 residues. V dropped 0 bases and J dropped 4; count of bases not matched to a gene: 0. The full variable domain, its missing parts supplied by reference TRBV15 and TRBJ1-3, is DAMVIQNPRYQVTQFGKPVTLSCSQTLNHNVMYWYQQKSSQAPKLLFHYYDKDFNNEADTPDNFQSRRPNTSFCFLDIRSPGLGDTAMYLCATSREGGGNTIYFGEGSWLTVV.

The chain employs TRBV7-9 and TRBJ1-2; perhaps TRBD1 as D (6 bases). Germline V gene sequence: CDR1 SEHNR, CDR2 FQNEAQ (reference sequence). V lost 6 bases and J lost 0, with 14 bases in between. The CDR3 runs 15 residues. CDR3 nucleotides: TGTGCCAGCAGTCCGACCGGGACAACTAACTATGGCTACACCTTC. As protein: CASSPTGTTNYGYTF.

The chain joins TRBV4-2 to TRBJ2-3; possible D gene TRBD2, 7 bases. V was trimmed by 3 bases and J by 5 bases, leaving 15 bases between them. The length of the CDR3 is 15 residues. The germline V gene encodes CDR1 LGHNA and CDR2 YNFKEQ. CDR3 amino acids: CASSQEGGQGDTQYF. The CDR3 DNA sequence: TGTGCCAGCAGCCAGGAGGGGGGGCAGGGAGATACGCAGTATTTT.

The CDR3 spells CASSFGQGLSNSPLHF. The CDR3 nucleotides read TGTGCCAGCAGCTTCGGACAGGGGTTAAGTAATTCACCCCTCCACTTT. The chain recombines TRBV5-6 with TRBJ1-6, with 9 bases identical to TRBD1. Germline CDR1 reads SGHDT; CDR2 reads YYEEEE. The CDR3 consists of 16 residues. The V gene end was trimmed by 2 bases and the J gene end by 6 bases; junction bases not matched to a gene: 6.

The V and J genes are TRBV6-5 and TRBJ2-7; the D is unclear. The length of the CDR3 is 14 residues. Trimming took 10 bases from V and 5 from J, leaving 21 bases between them. Germline assignment: CDR1 MNHEY and CDR2 SVGAGI. The CDR3 nucleotides are TGTGCCACTTCACCCGGCCCCGCGGCGAACGAGCAGTACTTC. The encoded protein is CATSPGPAANEQYF.

V is TRBV7-6 and J is TRBJ2-7; the match to TRBD1 covers 7 bases. From germline, CDR1 is SGHVS and CDR2 FNYEAQ. CDR3 length: 15 residues. Germline trimming cut 5 bases from V and 0 bases from J; bases unmatched to any gene: 7. The CDR3 sequence: CASSLGQASSYEQYF. The CDR3 nucleotides read TGTGCCAGCAGCCTAGGACAGGCCTCCTCCTACGAGCAGTACTTC.

The J gene is TRBJ1-1, the V gene TRBV7-2; 8 nucleotides line up with TRBD1. The V gene's germline CDR1 is SGHTA and CDR2 FQGNSA. V was pared by 5 bases and J by 6 bases, with 5 bases of the junction left unmatched. This CDR3 contains 13 residues. Written as DNA, the CDR3 is TGTGCCAGCAGCGTCCAGGGGGCGGCTGAAGCTTTCTTT. It specifies CASSVQGAAEAFF. Filled out from reference TRBV7-2 and TRBJ1-1, the complete variable domain reads GAGVSQSPSNKVTEKGKDVELRCDPISGHTALYWYRQSLGQGLEFLIYFQGNSAPDKSGLPSDRFSAERTGGSVSTLTIQRTQQEDSAVYLCASSVQGAAEAFFGQGTRLTVV.

In this sample, this clone turned up once. V usage is TRBV7-9 and J usage is TRBJ1-4; D gene ambiguous. Germline CDR1 reads SEHNR; CDR2 reads FQNEAQ (reference sequence). V was clipped by 1 base and J by 7 bases, with 13 bases between them. The CDR3 loop spans 15 amino acids. The CDR3 sequence is CASSLGQEEVEKLFF. CDR3 DNA sequence: TGTGCCAGCAGCTTAGGGCAGGAAGAAGTTGAAAAACTGTTTTTT.

This chain links TRBV9 with TRBJ1-2; no definite D call. The CDR3 length is 14 residues. Germline-derived CDR1 and CDR2 are SGDLS and YYNGEE. The ends were cut back, 1 base at V and 4 bases at J, with 11 bases in the middle. CDR3 loop: CASSVSGVSYGYTF. The CDR3 nucleotides are TGTGCCAGCAGCGTAAGCGGCGTCAGCTATGGCTACACCTTC.

This sequence joins TRBV18 and TRBJ1-4, with 8 bases lining up with TRBD1. CDR3 size: 15 residues. From germline, CDR1 is KGHSH and CDR2 LQKENI. With 6 bases clipped from V and 6 bases from J, the junction kept 9 bases outside the gene matches. As DNA, the CDR3 is TGTGCCAGCTCGTCGGACAGGGCGATAGATGAAAAACTGTTTTTT. It codes for CASSSDRAIDEKLFF. Full variable domain (rest looked up from reference TRBV18 and TRBJ1-4): NAGVMQNPRHLVRRRGQEARLRCSPMKGHSHVYWYRQLPEEGLKFMVYLQKENIIDESGMPKERFSAEFPKEGPSILRIQQVVRGDSAAYFCASSSDRAIDEKLFFGSGTQLSVL.

Comments on this clone: Other DNA sequences in the same sample also yield this CDR3. This sequence joins TRBV6-5 and TRBJ2-3, with TRBD2 matching over 8 bases. The J segment lost 2 bases and the V segment lost 2 bases, leaving 3 bases of the junction unmatched. The CDR3 has 15 amino acids. Germline-derived CDR1 and CDR2 are MNHEY and SVGAGI. CDR3 nucleotides: TGTGCCAGCAGTTACCGGGGGGGCCTCACAGATACGCAGTATTTT. Its protein is CASSYRGGLTDTQYF.

The chain joins TRBV29-1 to TRBJ1-2; D remains ambiguous. Between the trimmed V and J ends, which lost 7 bases and 0 bases, there was a span of 12 bases. Germline values: CDR1 SQVTM, CDR2 ANQGSEA. The CDR3 consists of 13 residues. CDR3 region: CSAEGDPNYGYTF. The CDR3 DNA sequence: TGCAGCGCAGAGGGAGACCCTAACTATGGCTACACCTTC.

This chain uses TRBV28 with TRBJ2-5; TRBD2 aligns across 12 bases. The germline V gene encodes CDR1 MDHEN and CDR2 SYDVKM. The V segment lost 7 bases and the J segment 5 bases; nucleotides outside the gene matches: 5. This CDR3 has 14 amino acids. The CDR3 nucleotides read TGTGCCAGCATCGCTAGCGGGGGGGCTGAGACCCAGTACTTC. Its protein is CASIASGGAETQYF.

The chain links TRBV18 to TRBJ1-2; 7 nucleotides match TRBD1. This CDR3 has 15 amino acids. Per germline, CDR1 KGHSH and CDR2 LQKENI. The trim removed 3 bases at V and 1 base at J, leaving 5 bases unmatched. CDR3 loop: CASSPSAGGNYGYTF. DNA of the CDR3: TGTGCCAGCTCACCGTCAGCAGGGGGTAACTATGGCTACACCTTC.

The CDR3 sequence: CASSELRQGIEGRYTF. CDR3 bases: TGTGCCAGCAGTGAATTGAGGCAGGGGATTGAGGGACGCTACACCTTC. This sequence joins TRBV2 and TRBJ1-2; D may be TRBD1 (6 bases). There are 16 residues in the CDR3. V lost 2 bases and J 9 bases, leaving 22 bases between the germline ends. The germline gives CDR1 SNHLY, CDR2 FYNNEI.